This T cell receptor (beta chain) was sequenced during a study of post-analysis software for immune sequencing data. There are 15 residues in the CDR3. In germline, CDR1 is DFQATT, CDR2 SNEGSKA (reference sequence). Between the trimmed V and J ends, which lost 6 bases and 2 bases, there was a span of 20 bases. Points from the study as a whole: Among multiple sclerosis patients, normalized Chao1 diversity was significantly below that of controls. Among four to six TRBV segments more frequent in patients than controls were TRBV5-6, TRBV5-1 and TRBV20-1.

For this clonotype: Antigen specificity is unknown.

Prepared TCR beta cDNA libraries contained unique molecular identifiers. The source material, roughly 0.9 to 11 million T cells, gave rise to roughly 500,000 cDNA molecules. TCRdb analysed the PCR reads with MiXCR anew, one entry per CDR3 protein. The repertoire holds 740,000 or so distinct CDR3 sequences, around 50% seen once, with 4% to 5.5% in the top ten. Sequencing was done on a sample of blood. The TCR sequence derives from a girl aged 5-17 years with multiple sclerosis. The chain couples TRBV20-1 to TRBJ2-7, with D perhaps matching TRBD1 or TRBD2 (6 bases each). CDR3 bases: TGCAGTGCAGCCGACCTGGGGGGCCTCGCCTACGAGCAGTACTTC. Translating it yields CSAADLGGLAYEQYF.